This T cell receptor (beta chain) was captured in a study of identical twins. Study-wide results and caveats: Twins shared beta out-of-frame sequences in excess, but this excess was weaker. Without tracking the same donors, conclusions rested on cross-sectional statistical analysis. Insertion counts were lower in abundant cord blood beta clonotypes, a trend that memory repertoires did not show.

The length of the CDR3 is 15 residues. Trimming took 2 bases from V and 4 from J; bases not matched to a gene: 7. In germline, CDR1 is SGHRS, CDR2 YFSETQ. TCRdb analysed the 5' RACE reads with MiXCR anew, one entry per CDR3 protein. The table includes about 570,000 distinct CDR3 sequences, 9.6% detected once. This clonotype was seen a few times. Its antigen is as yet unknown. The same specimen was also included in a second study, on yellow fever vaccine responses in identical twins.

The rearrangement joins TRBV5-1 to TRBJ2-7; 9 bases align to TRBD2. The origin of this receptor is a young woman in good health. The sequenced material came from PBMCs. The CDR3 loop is CASSFSPSGEYEQYF. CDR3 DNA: TGCGCCAGCAGCTTTTCTCCTAGCGGGGAGTACGAGCAGTACTTC.